The 18 T cell receptor beta chains below come from one sample, sequenced in a study of T-cell reconstitution after alpha-beta-depleted transplantation in children. Preparing the TCRbeta library involved the use of unique molecular identifiers. TCRdb re-analysed the PCR reads in MiXCR, keeping a single row per CDR3 protein. Here the sample spans about 510,000 distinct CDR3 sequences, about an eighth being singletons. The source material was PBMCs, mostly from graft donor cells, sampled 180 days after TCRalphabeta/CD19-depleted stem cell transplant. The receptors derive from a female patient aged 2-10 years who had a stem cell transplant for aplastic anemia, so the T cells may come from the graft donor.

This clonotype occurred a few times. The V call is TRBV5-5, the J call TRBJ1-4; a weak D match, TRBD1 (5 bases). Trimming removed 0 bases from V and 8 bases from J, with 14 bases in between. This CDR3 is built from 15 residues. CDR1 and CDR2 (germline): SGHKS, YYEKEE (reference sequence). CDR3 in amino acids: CASSLGAGRWEKLFF. CDR3 DNA sequence: TGTGCCAGCAGCTTGGGAGCAGGGCGGTGGGAAAAACTGTTTTTT.

The V call is TRBV12-3 or TRBV12-4, the J call TRBJ2-3; 10 nucleotides agree with TRBD2. This CDR3 comprises 16 residues. V shed 3 bases, J shed 3 bases, and the junction held 6 bases outside the gene matches. CDR3 amino acids: CASSFWRAGGTDTQYF. CDR3 DNA sequence: TGTGCCAGCAGTTTTTGGCGAGCGGGGGGGACAGATACGCAGTATTTT.

The table lists this clonotype with a few counts. V and J are TRBV7-2 and TRBJ2-5; no clear D gene. Between the trimmed V and J ends, which lost 5 bases and 4 bases, there was a span of 14 bases. The germline V gene has CDR1 SGHTA and CDR2 FQGNSA. There are 14 residues in the CDR3. CDR3 nucleotide sequence: TGTGCCAGCAGCCGCCCCCTCCCCTCAGAGACCCAGTACTTC. Encoded protein: CASSRPLPSETQYF.

Regarding this clonotype: Lacking the conserved final phenylalanine or tryptophan, this CDR3 likely reflects a read error. This chain links TRBV11-2 with TRBJ1-1; the D gene is possibly TRBD1 (5 bases). Germline-derived CDR1 and CDR2 are SGHAT and FQNNGV. The CDR3 is 13 residues long. The CDR3 sequence: CASSSYRNPEAFL. As DNA, the CDR3 is TGTGCCAGCAGCTCCTACAGGAACCCTGAAGCTTTCTTG.

This clonotype was observed a handful of times. The CDR3 coding sequence is TGTGCCAGCAGCTTAGAGGAAACGTACCAAGAGACCCAGTACTTC. This sequence encodes CASSLEETYQETQYF. This chain uses TRBV7-9 with TRBJ2-5; the D is unclear. V lost 1 base to trimming and J lost 0 bases, with 9 bases between them. The CDR3 spans 15 residues. Germline V gene sequence: CDR1 SEHNR, CDR2 FQNEAQ (reference sequence).

This rearrangement joins TRBV10-3 to TRBJ2-2; D not certain. Trimming took off 1 base at V and 0 bases at J, with 3 bases between the two ends. The germline gives CDR1 ENHRY, CDR2 SYGVKD. This CDR3 is 14 amino acids long. The CDR3 reads CAISEYPNTGELFF. The DNA of the CDR3 is TGTGCCATCAGTGAGTATCCGAACACCGGGGAGCTGTTTTTT.

The chain employs TRBV11-2 and TRBJ2-1, with D unresolved. Germline lookup yields CDR1 SGHAT and CDR2 FQNNGV. The CDR3 is 13 amino acids. V was cut by 5 bases and J by 5 bases, with 10 bases left in between. The CDR3 bases are TGTGCCAGCAGCCCCCTGGGAAACAATGAGCAGTTCTTC. Protein sequence: CASSPLGNNEQFF.

The V call is TRBV28, the J call TRBJ2-7; D perhaps matches TRBD1 (6 bases). The CDR3 contains 13 residues. Trimming stripped 8 bases from V and 1 base from J, with 12 bases between. The germline V gene encodes CDR1 MDHEN and CDR2 SYDVKM. The CDR3 sequence: CASEAGDSYEQYF. The DNA for the CDR3 is TGTGCCAGCGAGGCAGGGGATTCCTACGAGCAGTACTTC.

This clonotype was seen at least ten times. This chain links TRBV29-1 with TRBJ2-4; D gene uncertain. Germline loops: CDR1 SQVTM, CDR2 ANQGSEA. V gave up 4 bases and J gave up 0 bases, with 4 bases separating them. This CDR3 comprises 12 residues. The DNA for the CDR3 is TGCAGCGTTGGGGCAGCCAAAAACATTCAGTACTTC. This encodes CSVGAAKNIQYF.

This clonotype was seen a few times. V is TRBV7-4 and J is TRBJ1-5; no clear D. Germline CDR1 reads SGHVT; CDR2 reads SQSDAQ. Trimming removed 2 bases from V and 3 bases from J, with 14 bases in between. This CDR3 has 16 residues. In nucleotides, the CDR3 is TGTGCCAGCAGCTTAATACGAACCGGAGCCAATCAGCCCCAGCATTTT. This codes for CASSLIRTGANQPQHF. Full variable domain (rest looked up from reference TRBV7-4 and TRBJ1-5): GAGVSQSPRYKVAKRGRDVALRCDSISGHVTLYWYRQTLGQGSEVLTYSQSDAQRDKSGRPSGRFSAERPERSVSTLKIQRTEQGDSAVYLCASSLIRTGANQPQHFGDGTRLSIL.

This clonotype was counted between two and nine times. This chain uses TRBV28 with TRBJ2-5, with TRBD1 identical over 7 bases. Germline V gene data show CDR1 as MDHEN and CDR2 as SYDVKM. The ends lost 6 bases at V and 9 bases at J; junction bases unmatched: 13. This CDR3 comprises 14 residues. CDR3 loop: CASSSRDSRLAQYF. The CDR3 DNA reads TGTGCCAGCAGCTCCCGGGACAGCCGCTTGGCCCAGTACTTC.

This clonotype was seen a few times. The rearrangement links TRBV5-1 to TRBJ2-1, with 10 bases lining up with TRBD2. Unmatched junction bases numbered 7, after V lost 4 bases and J lost 3 bases. This CDR3 region has 16 residues. CDR1 and CDR2 (germline): SGHRS, YFSETQ. The CDR3 reads CASSPPLAGVYNEQFF. CDR3 in DNA: TGCGCCAGCAGCCCCCCCCTAGCGGGGGTCTACAATGAGCAGTTCTTC. Full variable domain (missing parts from reference TRBV5-1 and TRBJ2-1): KAGVTQTPRYLIKTRGQQVTLSCSPISGHRSVSWYQQTPGQGLQFLFEYFSETQRNKGNFPGRFSGRQFSNSRSEMNVSTLELGDSALYLCASSPPLAGVYNEQFFGPGTRLTVL.

The rearrangement joins TRBV20-1 to TRBJ1-5, with D unresolved. The CDR3 spans 15 residues. Germline CDR1 is DFQATT and CDR2 is SNEGSKA (reference sequence). Trimming took off 3 bases at V and 4 bases at J, with 16 bases between the two ends. The CDR3 nucleotides read TGCAGTGCTAGGAGAAGTCGTGTCGGGAATCAGCCCCAGCATTTT. It is translated as CSARRSRVGNQPQHF.

This chain links TRBV25-1 with TRBJ2-2; TRBD1 matches at 7 bases. There are 15 residues in the CDR3. The germline V gene encodes CDR1 MGHDK and CDR2 SYGVNS. V lost 2 bases to trimming and J lost 4 bases; unmatched junction nucleotides: 4. CDR3 protein: CASSERGPGTGELFF. As DNA, the CDR3 is TGTGCCAGCAGTGAAAGGGGGCCCGGCACCGGGGAGCTGTTTTTT.

This clonotype came up once. This chain joins TRBV12-3 or TRBV12-4 and TRBJ2-3; 8 nucleotides agree with TRBD2. The CDR3 covers 14 residues. The ends lost 9 bases at V and 0 bases at J; junction bases unmatched: 5. The CDR3 coding sequence is TGTGCCAGTGCTAGCGGGCTTAGCACAGATACGCAGTATTTT. This encodes CASASGLSTDTQYF.

This clonotype showed up just a few times. The chain has TRBV7-9 and TRBJ2-1; TRBD1 might be the D (5 bases). Germline V lookup: CDR1 SEHNR, CDR2 FQNEAQ (reference sequence). The CDR3 runs to 15 residues. V was shortened by 7 bases and J by 4 bases, with 17 bases between the two germline ends. Written as DNA, the CDR3 is TGTGCCAGCACCGAACCGAGAAAGGGGTACAATGAGCAGTTCTTC. Amino acids: CASTEPRKGYNEQFF.

This clonotype was seen more than once but under ten times. The chain is built from TRBV3-1 and TRBJ2-3; 10 bases match TRBD2. The trim removed 3 bases at V and 1 base at J, leaving 4 bases unmatched. The length of the CDR3 is 16 residues. Germline V lookup: CDR1 LGHDT, CDR2 YNNKEL (reference sequence). The CDR3 protein is CASSQRGTSGTDTQYF. The CDR3 DNA is TGTGCCAGCAGCCAGAGAGGGACTAGCGGCACAGATACGCAGTATTTT.

This clonotype was recorded only once. The chain employs TRBV29-1 and TRBJ2-5; D remains ambiguous. The V and J ends lost 5 bases and 2 bases respectively, with 18 bases between them. The CDR3 has 15 residues. In germline, CDR1 is SQVTM, CDR2 ANQGSEA. The CDR3 DNA is TGCAGCGTTCGTTTTATGAGAAGAGAGCAAGAGACCCAGTACTTC. Protein product: CSVRFMRREQETQYF.